This TCR beta chain derives from a study of cytomegalovirus exposure and HLA in healthy donors. CDR1 and CDR2 from the germline V gene are SGHNT and YENEEA. This CDR3 contains 17 residues. V trimming: 1 base; J trimming: 3 bases; junction bases outside the gene matches: 8. PCR employed 60 Vbeta and 13 Jbeta primers. Produced via immunoSEQ multiplex PCR; TCRdb's table is partial and in-frame only. Here the sample spans approximately 100,000 clones, around 62% being singletons. The sequencing input was PBMCs. V gene TRBV11-3 combines with J gene TRBJ2-3; 9 positions agree with TRBD2. The receptor was derived from a man aged 25 to 40 in good health and CMV-seropositive. The CDR3 spells CASSLGEEAGGTDTQYF. The CDR3 DNA is TGTGCCAGCAGCTTAGGAGAGGAAGCGGGGGGAACAGATACGCAGTATTTT.